The clone carrying this T cell receptor beta chain was seen a handful of times. What it binds is unknown. Germline is not matched at one junction end, which may reflect a read error. It was template switching that added a universal primer site, and there were unique molecular identifiers on the cDNA. In TCRdb, the 5' RACE reads were re-called with MiXCR into one record per CDR3 protein. This table has roughly 500,000 distinct CDR3 sequences, 20% to 25% appearing once. This entry belongs to a study of identical twins. Study-level findings and limits: Out-of-frame alpha sequences shared between twins exhibited an excess of low generation probability.

The CDR3 runs to 14 residues. Germline CDR1 SGHTA, CDR2 FQGNSA. Each donor (without exception) was a healthy Caucasian. These data also formed part of another study, on T cells expressing NK-cell markers. This second report adds: Among CD8+ T cells from several donors, dominant NKG2C+ clonotypes accounted for 1.0-7.0%.

The clonotype comes from a woman younger than 35 in good health. Sample: CD4+ T cells sorted from blood. The rearrangement links TRBV7-2 to TRBJ1-5; D perhaps matches TRBD1 (5 bases). Here the CDR3 reads CASRLAGLDQPQHF. The CDR3, as DNA: TGTGCCAGCAGGTTAGCGGGGCTTGATCAGCCCCAGCATTTT.